Listed below are T cell receptor beta chains from one sample, sequenced in a study of human T cells and chemical hapten exposure. TCRdb re-derived calls from the RACE reads in MiXCR, one entry per CDR3 protein. In the table there are some 110,000 distinct CDR3 sequences, 9% to 13% of which are singletons. Specimen: whole blood, collected in connection with sensitization to the hapten diphenylcyclopropenone (DPC). These receptors all stem from a woman between 45 and 65 years old with alopecia areata. Some clones in this sample may be carry-over from other donors' samples. CDR3s include the opening cysteine and the closing phenylalanine or tryptophan. Clone size is not always given. Where it is, it says once, few, many or a class for expanded clones.

TRBV11-2	TRBJ1-1	NA	CASSFSGQATNTEAFF
TRBV10-3	TRBJ2-6	NA	CATGLAGEFGADVLTF
TRBV7-9	TRBJ1-3	few	CASSFGTDGRVSGNTIYF
TRBV5-1	TRBJ1-3	NA	CASSLYGNTIYF
TRBV18	TRBJ1-1	NA	CASSPASMNTEAFF
TRBV18	TRBJ2-7	few	CASSPTGGQGHEQYF
TRBV3-1	TRBJ1-5	few	CASSHRGQPQHF
TRBV7-2	TRBJ1-4	few	CASSNQGTLGKLFF
TRBV28	TRBJ1-3	NA	CASSALPPGNTIYF
TRBV3-1	TRBJ2-2	few	CASSPRQVGELFF
TRBV10-3	TRBJ1-1	NA	CATRTGLSTEAFF
TRBV20-1	TRBJ2-4	few	CSAAGTASIQYF
TRBV6-5	TRBJ2-1	many	CASSSPGQGKDEQFF
TRBV12-3/TRBV12-4	TRBJ2-1	few	CASKTGSYEQFF
TRBV7-2	TRBJ2-7	few	CASSSRGEQYF
TRBV28	TRBJ1-1	NA	CASSSSTGKAFF
TRBV7-2	TRBJ2-2	NA	CASSLTGELFF
TRBV7-8	TRBJ1-1	many	CASKFQPHMNTEAFF
TRBV7-6	TRBJ2-7	many	CASSSGAGIAYEQYF
TRBV5-4	TRBJ2-1	NA	CASSLAQGPGNEQFF
TRBV5-1	TRBJ2-7	NA	CASSKAGQREAPYEQYF
TRBV2	TRBJ2-7	NA	CASRGDSTYEQYF
TRBV11-1	TRBJ2-5	many	CASSSEGRWRETQYF
TRBV20-1	TRBJ1-6	NA	CSANPTGHYNSPLHF
TRBV3-1	TRBJ2-7	few	CASSQAQGGSYEQYF
TRBV20-1	TRBJ2-7	once	CSAREGGTGIYEQYF
TRBV6-6	TRBJ1-5	NA	CAGSYETSTSQPQHF
TRBV6-5	TRBJ1-3	once	CASSPTSFRSGNTIYF
TRBV29-1	TRBJ1-1	NA	CSVVGIDEAFF
TRBV28	TRBJ2-3	NA	CASSRTGGSITDTQYF
TRBV5-6	TRBJ1-1	NA	CASSLGPGRTEAFF
TRBV28	TRBJ2-1	NA	CASILAGRNEQFF
TRBV18	TRBJ1-1	many	CASQSNFEAFF
TRBV5-4	TRBJ1-2	few	CASSSGQEREGYTF
TRBV7-2	TRBJ1-4	many	CASSLGAGRPPTNEKLFF
TRBV5-1	TRBJ1-1	few	CASTVPLGQNTEAFF
TRBV28	TRBJ2-7	once	CASSFKGSGNSYEQYF
TRBV7-9	TRBJ2-1	once	CASRAGATPLNKQFF
TRBV7-9	TRBJ2-3	many	CASSSSQGASDTQYF
TRBV28	TRBJ2-4	many	CASNSGIAKNIQYF
TRBV6-2/TRBV6-3	TRBJ2-7	NA	CASSSPRDSLEQYF
TRBV6-6	TRBJ2-1	NA	CASSSASGTGFEQFF
TRBV7-9	TRBJ2-2	many	CASSFTGVRNTGELFF
TRBV28	TRBJ2-7	few	CASSLLREQYF
TRBV29-1	TRBJ2-7	NA	CSVIQGNPYEQYF
TRBV6-5	TRBJ1-5	many	CASSYGGNQPQHF
TRBV27	TRBJ2-2	few	CASRGGAANTGELFF